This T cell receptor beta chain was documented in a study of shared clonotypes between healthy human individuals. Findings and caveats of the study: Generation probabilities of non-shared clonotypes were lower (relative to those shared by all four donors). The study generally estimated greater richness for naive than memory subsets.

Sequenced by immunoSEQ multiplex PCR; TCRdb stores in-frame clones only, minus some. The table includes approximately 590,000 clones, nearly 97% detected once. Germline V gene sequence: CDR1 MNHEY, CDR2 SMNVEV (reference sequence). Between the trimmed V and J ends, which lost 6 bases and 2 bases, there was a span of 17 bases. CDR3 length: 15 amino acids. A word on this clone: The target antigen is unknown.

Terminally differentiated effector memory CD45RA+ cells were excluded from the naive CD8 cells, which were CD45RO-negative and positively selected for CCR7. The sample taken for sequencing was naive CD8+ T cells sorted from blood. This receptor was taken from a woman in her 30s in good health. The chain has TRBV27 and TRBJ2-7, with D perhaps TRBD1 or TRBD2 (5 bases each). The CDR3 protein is CASRDSRDGAYEQYF. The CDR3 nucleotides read TGTGCCAGCAGAGACAGCCGGGACGGTGCCTACGAGCAGTACTTC.